This section outlines one T cell receptor beta chain sequence together with its context. Produced via immunoSEQ multiplex PCR; TCRdb's table is partial and in-frame only. The sample consists of about 290,000 clones, just under 85% of them appearing once. Per the germline V gene, CDR1 is SEHNR and CDR2 is FQNEAQ (reference sequence). With V trimmed by 5 bases and J by 4 bases, 5 bases remained unmatched. This CDR3 has 14 residues. The data stem from a study of blood T cell repertoires in COVID-19. The material sequenced was peripheral blood. V gene TRBV7-9 combines with J gene TRBJ1-5; TRBD1 agrees at 7 bases. This TCR was recovered from a woman aged 45 to 65 with active or convalescent COVID-19. CDR3 in amino acids: CASSGWDRNQPQHF. CDR3 in DNA: TGTGCCAGCAGCGGCTGGGACAGAAATCAGCCCCAGCATTTT.